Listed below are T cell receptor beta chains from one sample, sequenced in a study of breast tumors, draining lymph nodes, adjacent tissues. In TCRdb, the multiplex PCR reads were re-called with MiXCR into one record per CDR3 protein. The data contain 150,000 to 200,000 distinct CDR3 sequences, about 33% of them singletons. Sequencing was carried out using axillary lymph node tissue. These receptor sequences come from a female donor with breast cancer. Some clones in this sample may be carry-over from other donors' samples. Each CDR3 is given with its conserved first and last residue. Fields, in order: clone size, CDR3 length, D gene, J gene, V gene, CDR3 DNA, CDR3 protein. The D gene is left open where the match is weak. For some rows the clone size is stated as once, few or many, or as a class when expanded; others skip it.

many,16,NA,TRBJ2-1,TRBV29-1,TGCAGCGTTAGGGATTTGGGGCTAAAATCCTACAATGAGCAGTTCTTC,CSVRDLGLKSYNEQFF
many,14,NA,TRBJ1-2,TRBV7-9,TGTGCCAGCAGCTTCCCCCCGAGCATGAGGGGCTACACCTTC,CASSFPPSMRGYTF
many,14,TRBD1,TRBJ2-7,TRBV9,TGTGCCAGCAGCCATCGGGACAGGGCCTACGAGCAGTACTTC,CASSHRDRAYEQYF
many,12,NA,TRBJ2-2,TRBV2,TGTGCCAGCAGCTCGAGCACCGGGGAGCTGTTTTTT,CASSSSTGELFF
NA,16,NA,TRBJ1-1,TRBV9,TGTGCCAGCAGCCAATCCTCCGCGGGATCTAACACTGAAGCTTTCTTT,CASSQSSAGSNTEAFF
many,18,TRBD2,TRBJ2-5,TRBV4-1,TGCGCCAGCAGCCAAGATGGGGGTAGCGGGAGGGCCCTGGAGACCCAGTACTTC,CASSQDGGSGRALETQYF
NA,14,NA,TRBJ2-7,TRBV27,TGTGCCAGCAGTCTGGGGGGCCGTCGCTACGAGCAGTACTTC,CASSLGGRRYEQYF
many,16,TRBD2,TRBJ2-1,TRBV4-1,TGCGCCAGCAGCCAAGATCGCGGGAGCTCCTACAATGAGCAGTTCTTC,CASSQDRGSSYNEQFF
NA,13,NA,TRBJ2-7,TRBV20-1,TGCAGTGCTGGGACCGGGACTCTCTACGAGCAGTACTTC,CSAGTGTLYEQYF
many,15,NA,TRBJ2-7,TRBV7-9,TGTGCCAGCAGCTTAGCGCAGGACGGAGCCTACGAGCAGTACTTC,CASSLAQDGAYEQYF
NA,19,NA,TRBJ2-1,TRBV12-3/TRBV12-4,TGTGCCAGCAGTTTAGAAGGACTCACTTCACCTTCCTCCTACAATGAGCAGTTCTTC,CASSLEGLTSPSSYNEQFF
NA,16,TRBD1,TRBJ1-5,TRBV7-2,TGTGCCAGCAGCCCAGGGGGCCGGACGGGCTTAGAGCCCCAGCATTTT,CASSPGGRTGLEPQHF
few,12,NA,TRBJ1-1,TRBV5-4,TGTGCCAGCAGCAGCAGGATTACTGAAGCTTTCTTT,CASSSRITEAFF
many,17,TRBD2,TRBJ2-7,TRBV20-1,TGCAGTGCCCTGACTAGCGGGGCCGGCGTTGCTACGGCCGAGCAGTACTTC,CSALTSGAGVATAEQYF
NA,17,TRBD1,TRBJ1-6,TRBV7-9,TGTGCCAGCAGCTCCCTGGACGGGACAGTATTTAATTCACCCCTCCACTTT,CASSSLDGTVFNSPLHF
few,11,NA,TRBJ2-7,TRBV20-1,TGCAGTGCTAGAAAAGGGATCGAGCAGTCCTTC,CSARKGIEQSF
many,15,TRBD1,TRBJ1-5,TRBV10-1,TGCGCCAGTGATTTGGGACAGGGGGAGAGTCAGCCCCAGCATTTT,CASDLGQGESQPQHF